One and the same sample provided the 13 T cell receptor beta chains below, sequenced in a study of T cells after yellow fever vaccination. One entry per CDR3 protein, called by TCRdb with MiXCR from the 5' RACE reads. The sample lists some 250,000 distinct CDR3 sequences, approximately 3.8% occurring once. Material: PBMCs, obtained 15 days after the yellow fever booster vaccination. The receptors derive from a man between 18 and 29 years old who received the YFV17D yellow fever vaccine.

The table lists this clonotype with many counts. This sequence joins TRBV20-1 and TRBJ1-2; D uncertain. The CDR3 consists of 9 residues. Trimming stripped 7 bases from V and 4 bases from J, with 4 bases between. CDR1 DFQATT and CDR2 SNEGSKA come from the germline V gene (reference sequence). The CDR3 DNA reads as TGCAGTGTCCCCTATGGCTACACCTTC. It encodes CSVPYGYTF.

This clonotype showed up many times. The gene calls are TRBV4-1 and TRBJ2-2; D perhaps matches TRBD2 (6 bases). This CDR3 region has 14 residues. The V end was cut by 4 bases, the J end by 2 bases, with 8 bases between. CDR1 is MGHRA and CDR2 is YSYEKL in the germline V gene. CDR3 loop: CASSPEGNTGELFF. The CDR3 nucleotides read TGCGCCAGCAGCCCGGAGGGAAACACCGGGGAGCTGTTTTTT.

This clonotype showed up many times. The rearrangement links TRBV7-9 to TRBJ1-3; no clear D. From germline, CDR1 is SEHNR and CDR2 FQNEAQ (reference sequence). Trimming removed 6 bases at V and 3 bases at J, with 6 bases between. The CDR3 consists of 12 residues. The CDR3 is CASSTGGNTIYF. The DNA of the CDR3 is TGTGCCAGCAGTACCGGTGGAAACACCATATATTTT.

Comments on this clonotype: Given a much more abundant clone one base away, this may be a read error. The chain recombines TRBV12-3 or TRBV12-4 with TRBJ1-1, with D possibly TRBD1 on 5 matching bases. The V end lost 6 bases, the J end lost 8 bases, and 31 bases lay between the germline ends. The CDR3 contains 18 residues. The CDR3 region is CASRNTGARRKFRVEAFF. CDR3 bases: TGTGCCAGCAGGAATACCGGGGCAAGAAGGAAGTTTAGGGTGGAAGCTTTCTTT.

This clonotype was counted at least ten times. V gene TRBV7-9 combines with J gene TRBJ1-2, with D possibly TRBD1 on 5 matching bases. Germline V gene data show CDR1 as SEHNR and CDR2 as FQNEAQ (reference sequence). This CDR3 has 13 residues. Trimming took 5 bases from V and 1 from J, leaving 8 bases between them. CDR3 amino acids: CASSLTVNYGYTF. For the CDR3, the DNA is TGTGCCAGCAGCCTGACAGTTAACTATGGCTACACCTTC.

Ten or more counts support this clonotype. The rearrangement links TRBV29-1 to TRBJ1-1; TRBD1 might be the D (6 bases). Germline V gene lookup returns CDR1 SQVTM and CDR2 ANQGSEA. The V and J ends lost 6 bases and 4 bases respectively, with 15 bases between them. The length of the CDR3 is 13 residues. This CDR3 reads CSVNRVSGTEAFF. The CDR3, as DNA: TGCAGCGTAAACAGGGTTTCGGGCACTGAAGCTTTCTTT.

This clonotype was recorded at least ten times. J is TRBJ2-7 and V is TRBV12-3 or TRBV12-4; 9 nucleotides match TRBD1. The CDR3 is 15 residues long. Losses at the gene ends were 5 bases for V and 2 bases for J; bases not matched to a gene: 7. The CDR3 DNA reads TGTGCCAGCAGTCCTGGACAGGGGTTTCCCTACGAGCAGTACTTC. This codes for CASSPGQGFPYEQYF.

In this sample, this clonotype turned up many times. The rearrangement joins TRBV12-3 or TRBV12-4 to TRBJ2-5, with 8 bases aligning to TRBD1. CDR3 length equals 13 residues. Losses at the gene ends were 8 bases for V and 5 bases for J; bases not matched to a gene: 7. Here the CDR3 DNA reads TGTGCCAGCGCGTGGACAGGGATCGAGACCCAGTACTTC. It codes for CASAWTGIETQYF.

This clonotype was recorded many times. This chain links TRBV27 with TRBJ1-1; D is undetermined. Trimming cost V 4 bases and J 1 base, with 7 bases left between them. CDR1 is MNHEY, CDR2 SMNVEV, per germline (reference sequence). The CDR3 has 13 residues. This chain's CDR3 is CASSYLGNTEAFF. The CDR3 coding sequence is TGTGCCAGCAGTTACCTGGGGAACACTGAAGCTTTCTTT.

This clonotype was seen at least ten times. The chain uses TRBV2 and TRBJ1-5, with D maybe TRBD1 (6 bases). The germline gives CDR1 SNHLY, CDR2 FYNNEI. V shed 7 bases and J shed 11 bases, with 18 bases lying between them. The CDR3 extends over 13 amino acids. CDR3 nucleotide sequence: TGTGCCAGCATGACCACAGGGACATCTACCCAGCATTTT. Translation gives CASMTTGTSTQHF.

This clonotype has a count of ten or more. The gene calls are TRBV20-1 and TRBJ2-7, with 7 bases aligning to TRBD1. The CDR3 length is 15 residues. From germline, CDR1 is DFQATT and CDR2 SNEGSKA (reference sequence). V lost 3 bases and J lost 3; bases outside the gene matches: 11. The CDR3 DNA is TGCAGTGCTAGCCCAAGGACAGGCCAATACTACGAGCAGTACTTC. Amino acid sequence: CSASPRTGQYYEQYF.

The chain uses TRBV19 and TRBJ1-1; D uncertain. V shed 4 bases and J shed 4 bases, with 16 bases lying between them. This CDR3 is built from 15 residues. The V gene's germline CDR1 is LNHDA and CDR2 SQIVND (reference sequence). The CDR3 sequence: CASSRRAAAGTEAFF. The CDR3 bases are TGTGCCAGTAGTAGGAGGGCTGCGGCGGGCACTGAAGCTTTCTTT.

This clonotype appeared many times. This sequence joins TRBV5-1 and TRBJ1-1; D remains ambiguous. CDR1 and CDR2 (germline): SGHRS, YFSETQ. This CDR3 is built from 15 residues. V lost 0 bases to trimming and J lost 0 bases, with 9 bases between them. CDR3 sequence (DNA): TGCGCCAGCAGCTTGGCCCCGACCCTGAACACTGAAGCTTTCTTT. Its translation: CASSLAPTLNTEAFF. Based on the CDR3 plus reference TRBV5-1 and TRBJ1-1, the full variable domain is KAGVTQTPRYLIKTRGQQVTLSCSPISGHRSVSWYQQTPGQGLQFLFEYFSETQRNKGNFPGRFSGRQFSNSRSEMNVSTLELGDSALYLCASSLAPTLNTEAFFGQGTRLTVV.